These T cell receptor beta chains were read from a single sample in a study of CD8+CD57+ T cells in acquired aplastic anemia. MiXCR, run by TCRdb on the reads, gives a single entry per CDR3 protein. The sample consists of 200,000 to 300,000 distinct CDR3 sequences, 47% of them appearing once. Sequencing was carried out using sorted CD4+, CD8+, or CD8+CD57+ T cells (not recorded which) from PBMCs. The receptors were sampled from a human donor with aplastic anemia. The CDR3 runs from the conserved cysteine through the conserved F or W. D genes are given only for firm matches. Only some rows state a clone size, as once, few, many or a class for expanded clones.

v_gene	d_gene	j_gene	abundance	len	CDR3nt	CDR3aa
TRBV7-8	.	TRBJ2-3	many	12	TGTGCCAGCAGCTTCTTGGGAGATACGCAGTATTTT	CASSFLGDTQYF
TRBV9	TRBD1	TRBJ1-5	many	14	TGTGCCAGCAGTAGGGGGCGGGGTGATCAGCCCCAGCATTTT	CASSRGRGDQPQHF
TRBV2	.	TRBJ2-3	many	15	TGTGCCAGCAGCCGCCGGGTGACCAAAAGACATACGCAGTATTTT	CASSRRVTKRHTQYF
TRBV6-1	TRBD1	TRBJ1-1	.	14	TGTGCCAGCAGTGGGGGACAGGAGAACACTGAAGCTTTCTTT	CASSGGQENTEAFF
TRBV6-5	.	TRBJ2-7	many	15	TGTGCCAGCAGTACGGGGAGCGGGACATTCTACGAGCAGTACTTC	CASSTGSGTFYEQYF
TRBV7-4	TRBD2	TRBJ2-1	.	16	TGTGCCTGGAGTGTAATTTATAGCGGGGGACCTAATGAGCAGTTCTTC	CAWSVIYSGGPNEQFF
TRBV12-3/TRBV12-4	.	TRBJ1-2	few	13	TGTGCCAGCAGCAGGGACGAAGAGGGTGGCTACACCTTC	CASSRDEEGGYTF
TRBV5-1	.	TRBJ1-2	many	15	TGCGCCAGCAGCTTATTAGGCTCCCGGGTCTATGGCTACACCTTC	CASSLLGSRVYGYTF
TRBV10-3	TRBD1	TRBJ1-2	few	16	TGTGCCATCAGTGAGAACGACAGGGGGAGGTCCTATGGCTACACCTTC	CAISENDRGRSYGYTF
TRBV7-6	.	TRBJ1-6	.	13	TGTGCCAGCAGCTTAGACTACAGTTCACCCCTCCACTTT	CASSLDYSSPLHF
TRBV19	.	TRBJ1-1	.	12	TGTGCCAGTAACTTATGGAACACTGAAGCTTTCTTT	CASNLWNTEAFF
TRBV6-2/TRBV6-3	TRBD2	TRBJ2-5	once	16	TGTGCCAGCAGTGAAAGGTGGGGAGGGTACCAAGAGACCCAGTACTTC	CASSERWGGYQETQYF
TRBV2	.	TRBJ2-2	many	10	TGTGCCAGCAGTGGAAGGGAGCTGTTTTTT	CASSGRELFF
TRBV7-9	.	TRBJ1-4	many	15	TGTGCCAGCAGCGAAGTAAGGTGGGCTAATGAAAAACTGTTTTTT	CASSEVRWANEKLFF